Presented here are 8 T cell receptor beta chains from one specimen sequenced in a study of cytomegalovirus exposure and HLA in healthy donors. Data came from immunoSEQ multiplex PCR; TCRdb stores just in-frame clones and leaves some out. The profile shows under 250,000 clones, roughly 77% of them singletons. Sample: PBMCs. These receptors were taken from a young woman in good health and CMV-seronegative.

CDR3 nucleotide sequence: TGTGCTAGTGGCACGTCAGCCGGGACAGCCTCAGTGAATGAGCAGTTCTTC. Translated, it gives CASGTSAGTASVNEQFF. The J gene is TRBJ2-1, the V gene TRBV12-5, with 7 positions matching TRBD1. V was clipped by 6 bases and J by 7 bases; unmatched bases: 18. This CDR3 has 17 residues. Germline V gene sequence: CDR1 LGHNT, CDR2 FRNRAP.

The CDR3 loop is CAISETPPGQGNTGELFF. The CDR3 nucleotides are TGTGCCATCAGTGAGACACCACCGGGACAGGGTAACACCGGGGAGCTGTTTTTT. The V call is TRBV10-3, the J call TRBJ2-2, with TRBD1 matching over 9 bases. After removal of 2 bases from V and 2 bases from J, the junction contained 9 bases not matched to a gene. CDR3 size: 18 residues. Germline V lookup: CDR1 ENHRY, CDR2 SYGVKD.

This chain uses TRBV7-9 with TRBJ1-2; no clear D. This CDR3 spans 15 amino acids. Trimming took off 5 bases at V and 5 bases at J, with 18 bases between the two ends. Germline-derived CDR1 and CDR2 are SEHNR and FQNEAQ (reference sequence). The CDR3: CASSPSIRDWYGYTF. CDR3 sequence (DNA): TGTGCCAGCAGCCCTTCTATCCGGGATTGGTATGGCTACACCTTC.

The chain has TRBV10-3 and TRBJ2-7, with a weak D call TRBD2 (6 bases). Looked up from germline, CDR1 is ENHRY and CDR2 is SYGVKD. V was cut by 4 bases and J by 4 bases, with 11 bases left in between. The CDR3 extends over 13 amino acids. The CDR3 DNA follows: TGTGCCATCAGTGTTGAGGGAGGATACGAGCAGTACTTC. Residues: CAISVEGGYEQYF.

The rearrangement joins TRBV29-1 to TRBJ2-1; 10 bases fit TRBD2. In germline, CDR1 is SQVTM, CDR2 ANQGSEA. Trimming at V came to 8 bases and at J to 8 bases, leaving 9 bases not matched to a gene. The CDR3 totals 13 residues. The CDR3 sequence is CSPSRLAGDEQFF. The CDR3 region has the DNA TGCAGCCCCTCTCGGCTAGCGGGAGATGAGCAGTTCTTC.

This clone was counted between two and nine times. This chain uses TRBV9 with TRBJ2-7, with D possibly matching TRBD2 (5 bases). V dropped 0 bases and J dropped 3 bases, with 7 bases sitting between them. CDR3 length: 13 amino acids. The germline V gene has CDR1 SGDLS and CDR2 YYNGEE. The CDR3 DNA is TGTGCCAGCAGCGTAGGAGGGATCTACGAGCAGTACTTC. This translates into CASSVGGIYEQYF.

CDR3 amino acids: CASSLGHYNEQFF. In DNA, the CDR3 is TGTGCCAGCAGCCTGGGACACTACAATGAGCAGTTCTTC. The J gene is TRBJ2-1, the V gene TRBV11-2; tentative D call: TRBD1 (6 bases). Per the germline V gene, CDR1 is SGHAT and CDR2 is FQNNGV. V was shortened by 5 bases and J by 3 bases, with 8 bases between the two germline ends. CDR3 length: 13 amino acids.

This chain joins TRBV18 and TRBJ2-5; TRBD1 might be the D (6 bases). Germline CDR1 is KGHSH and CDR2 is LQKENI. The CDR3 sequence is 13 residues long. V lost 5 bases, J lost 5 bases, and 12 bases lay in between. CDR3 protein: CASSTGLRETQYF. CDR3 DNA: TGTGCCAGCTCAACAGGGTTGCGGGAGACCCAGTACTTC.